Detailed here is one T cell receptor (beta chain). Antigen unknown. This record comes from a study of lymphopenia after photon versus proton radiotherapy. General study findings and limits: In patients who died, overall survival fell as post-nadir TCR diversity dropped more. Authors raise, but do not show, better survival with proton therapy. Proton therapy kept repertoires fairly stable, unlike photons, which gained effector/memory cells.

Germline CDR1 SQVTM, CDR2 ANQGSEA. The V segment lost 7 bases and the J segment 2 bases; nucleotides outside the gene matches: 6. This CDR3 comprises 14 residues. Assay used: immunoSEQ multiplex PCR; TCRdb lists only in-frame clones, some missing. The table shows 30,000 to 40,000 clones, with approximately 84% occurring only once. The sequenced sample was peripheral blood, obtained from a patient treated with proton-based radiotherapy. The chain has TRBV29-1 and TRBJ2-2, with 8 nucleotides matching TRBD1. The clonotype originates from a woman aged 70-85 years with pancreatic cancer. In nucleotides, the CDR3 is TGCAGCGGGACCACAGGGGGAAACACCGGGGAGCTGTTTTTT. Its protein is CSGTTGGNTGELFF.